This T cell receptor (beta chain) was found in a study of CD8+ T cells in alopecia areata. The treatment is: oral pan-JAK inhibitor, 5-10 mg twice daily. Collected material from alopecia areata patients comprised lesional scalp punch biopsies and peripheral blood. cDNA prepared by RNA extraction and subsequent reverse transcription served as the template for sequencing. Method: immunoSEQ multiplex PCR; TCRdb's copy keeps in-frame clones and lacks some. Among 200,000 to 250,000 clones listed, 64% were seen once. Details on this clone: Its antigen remains unknown.

V shed 5 bases and J 5 bases; nucleotides not matched to a gene: 5. Germline values: CDR1 SNHLY, CDR2 FYNNEI. The CDR3 extends over 14 amino acids. Study outcomes and limitations: Treatment with tofacitinib significantly lowered scalp clonality and reduced expanded CD8+ clones among the top 100. More clonal than normal scalp was lesional scalp, particularly alopecia totalis/universalis.

Sample: CD4+ T cells sorted from blood, taken at week 4, from a patient treated with tofacitinib. This chain connects TRBV2 to TRBJ1-2, with 10 bases matching TRBD1. The receptor's source is a human donor with alopecia areata. CDR3 amino acids: CASSRDRGKYGYTF. Written as DNA, the CDR3 is TGTGCCAGCAGTAGGGACAGGGGAAAATATGGCTACACCTTC. The complete variable domain, with remaining parts taken from reference TRBV2 and TRBJ1-2, reads EPEVTQTPSHQVTQMGQEVILRCVPISNHLYFYWYRQILGQKVEFLVSFYNNEISEKSEIFDDQFSVERPDGSNFTLKIRSTKLEDSAMYFCASSRDRGKYGYTFGSGTRLTVV.